These T cell receptor beta chains were read from a single sample in a study of tumor-infiltrating lymphocytes in localized non-small cell lung cancer. Generated by immunoSEQ multiplex PCR, the TCRdb table keeps only in-frame clones and is missing some. Of under 6,000 clones listed, 90% to 96% are singletons. The sequenced material came from uninvolved lung tissue not adjacent to the tumor. These receptors all stem from a human donor with non-small cell lung cancer. CDR3s include the opening cysteine and the closing phenylalanine or tryptophan. A D gene is named only where the DNA matches it firmly. Size is omitted from some rows. Given values are once, few, many or a class for expanded clones.

d_call j_call clone_size v_call cdr3_aa cdr3_nt
TRBD1 TRBJ1-1 - TRBV6-6 CASQTGQLNTEAFF TGTGCCAGTCAGACGGGACAGTTGAACACTGAAGCTTTCTTT
TRBD2 TRBJ2-1 once TRBV2 CASSEAGGLGNEQFF TGTGCCAGCAGTGAAGCGGGAGGGCTGGGGAATGAGCAGTTCTTC
- TRBJ1-2 - TRBV7-2 CASSTGTTNYGYTF TGTGCCAGCAGCACCGGGACAACGAACTATGGCTACACCTTC
TRBD1 TRBJ1-2 - TRBV27 CASSLQGAAYGYTF TGTGCCAGCAGTTTACAGGGGGCGGCGTATGGCTACACCTTC
TRBD1 TRBJ2-2 - TRBV11-1 CASSSGQGGGELFF TGTGCCAGCAGCTCGGGACAGGGAGGCGGGGAGCTGTTTTTT
- TRBJ2-3 - TRBV4-2 CASSPGGITDTQYF TGTGCCAGCAGCCCAGGGGGGATAACAGATACGCAGTATTTT
TRBD2 TRBJ2-1 - TRBV6-4 CASSDSTSGRKNNEQFF TGTGCCAGCAGTGACTCGACTAGCGGGCGGAAAAACAATGAGCAGTTCTTC
- TRBJ1-1 - TRBV5-5 CASSPRELNTEAFF TGTGCCAGCAGTCCCAGGGAATTAAACACTGAAGCTTTCTTT
- TRBJ1-5 - TRBV6-1 CASRDGNQPQHF TGTGCCAGCCGGGACGGCAATCAGCCCCAGCATTTT
- TRBJ1-5 - TRBV2 CASSYGQPNQPQHF TGTGCCAGCAGTTACGGACAGCCCAATCAGCCCCAGCATTTT
- TRBJ1-1 - TRBV27 CASSLTGNTEAFF TGTGCCAGCAGTTTAACAGGGAACACTGAAGCTTTCTTT